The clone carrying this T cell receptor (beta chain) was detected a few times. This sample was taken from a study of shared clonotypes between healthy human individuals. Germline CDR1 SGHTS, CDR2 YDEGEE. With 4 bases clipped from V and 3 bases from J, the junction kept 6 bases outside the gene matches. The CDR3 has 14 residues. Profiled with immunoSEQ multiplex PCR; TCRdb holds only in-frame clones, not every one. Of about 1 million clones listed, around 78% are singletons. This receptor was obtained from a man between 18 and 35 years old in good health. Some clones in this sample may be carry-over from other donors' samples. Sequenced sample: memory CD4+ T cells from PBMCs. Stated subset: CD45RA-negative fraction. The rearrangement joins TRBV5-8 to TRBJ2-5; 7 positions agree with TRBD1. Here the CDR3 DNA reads TGTGCCAGCAGCATCGGACAGGTAGAAGAGACCCAGTACTTC. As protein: CASSIGQVEETQYF.